The TCR beta chain under discussion was sequenced for a study of Ad26.COV2.S vaccination and SARS-CoV-2 variants. About the research overall: The Ad26.COV2.S arm of the COV1001 trial was where the donor was placed.

Treatment in this sample: roughly 20 received Ad26.COV2.S at low or high dose, single or two shots; 5 received placebo; per-sample allocation not given. On day 63 after the first injection, vaccine and placebo recipients gave samples. Sequencing was performed with immunoSEQ multiplex PCR; in TCRdb, only in-frame clones are kept and a portion is missing. The sample holds some 340,000 clones, around 84% seen once. This clone has more than one count but fewer than ten. The origin of this receptor is a person between 18 and 65 years old who received the Ad26.COV2.S COVID-19 vaccine or a placebo. Material: peripheral blood, obtained in a trial of Ad26.COV2.S vaccine versus placebo.

Here the CDR3 DNA reads TGTGCCAGTAGTATCGGCTTGGCGGAAGCTTCAGATACGCAGTATTTT. This translates into CASSIGLAEASDTQYF. The V and J genes are TRBV19 and TRBJ2-3; D is undetermined. V lost 3 bases, J lost 4 bases, and 17 bases lay in between. The CDR3 is 16 residues long. Per germline, CDR1 LNHDA and CDR2 SQIVND (reference sequence). Drawing the rest from reference TRBV19 and TRBJ2-3, the complete variable domain is DGGITQSPKYLFRKEGQNVTLSCEQNLNHDAMYWYRQDPGQGLRLIYYSQIVNDFQKGDIAEGYSVSREKKESFPLTVTSAQKNPTAFYLCASSIGLAEASDTQYFGPGTRLTVL.